This entry lists 21 T cell receptor gamma chains sequenced from one sample in a study of gamma-delta chains in newborns, infants, children. TCRdb ran CATT on the reads. The sample has under 550 gamma-chain clones; about 43% are singletons. The source material was blood. The receptors originated from a child who was a newborn, infant or young child, either healthy, febrile or measles-vaccinated (not recorded which).

This clone was counted only a few times. The chain links TRGV2 to TRGJ1 or TRGJ2. As TCRdb names no J gene, one was assigned here on the basis of a DNA match to germline. The germline V gene encodes CDR1 EGSNGY and CDR2 YDSYNSKV. V gave up 0 bases and J gave up 9 bases; unmatched junction bases: 5. There are 12 residues in the CDR3. CDR3 DNA sequence: TGTGCCACCTGGGACGGGCAAGGTAAGAAACTCTTT. This encodes CATWDGQGKKLF.

Comment on this clone: The junction shows a germline mismatch at one end, possibly a read error. This chain links TRGV2 with TRGJP1. Assignment of the J gene here rests on matching the DNA to germline, because TCRdb gives none. There are 16 residues in the CDR3. CDR1 and CDR2 from the germline V gene are EGSNGY and YDSYNSKV. CDR3 residues: CATRDGPGSTGWFKIF. CDR3 in DNA: TGTGCCACCCGGGACGGGCCGGGATCCACTGGTTGGTTCAAGATATTT.

Notes on this clone: The sample contains more than one DNA sequence encoding this CDR3. TRGV9 is the V gene, and the J gene was not called. Germline lookup yields CDR1 GITISATS and CDR2 ISYDGTV (reference sequence). There are 16 residues in the CDR3. As DNA, the CDR3 is TGTGCCTTGTGGGAGGTGAAAGAGTTGGGCAAAAAAATAAAGGTATTT. Residues: CALWEVKELGKKIKVF.

This clone came up a few times. The rearrangement links TRGV9 to TRGJP. The J gene, absent from TCRdb, was called here by matching the DNA to germline. The V and J ends lost 0 bases and 11 bases, in that order; junction bases with no gene match: 4. Germline V gives CDR1 GITISATS, CDR2 ISYDGTV (reference sequence). This CDR3 spans 15 amino acids. In DNA, the CDR3 is TGTGCCTTGTGGGAGGTGAATGTGGGCAAAAAAATCAAGGTATTT. Its protein product is CALWEVNVGKKIKVF.

Only a few counts were recorded for this clone. The rearrangement links TRGV8 to TRGJ1 or TRGJ2. The J gene was not available in TCRdb and was assigned here by matching the DNA to germline segments. Germline assignment: CDR1 VENAVY and CDR2 YDSYNSRV. CDR3 length equals 12 residues. After removal of 0 bases from V and 7 bases from J, the junction contained 3 bases not matched to a gene. CDR3 coding DNA: TGTGCCACCTGGGATAGGCGCTATAAGAAACTCTTT. Protein: CATWDRRYKKLF.

The genes are TRGV9 and TRGJP. TCRdb carries no J gene annotation; the J gene was assigned here by matching the DNA with germline. Germline V gene sequence: CDR1 GITISATS, CDR2 ISYDGTV (reference sequence). V lost 3 bases to trimming and J lost 10 bases; unmatched junction nucleotides: 9. There are 16 residues in the CDR3. CDR3 nucleotides: TGTGCCTTGTGGGAGCTTCGAGGATTGGGCAAAAAAATCAAGGTATTT. It encodes CALWELRGLGKKIKVF.

This clone was seen a handful of times. The rearrangement uses TRGV9 and TRGJP. TCRdb does not report a J gene; here it was assigned by matching the DNA to germline references. The germline CDR1 and CDR2 sequences are GITISATS and ISYDGTV (reference sequence). CDR3 length: 16 residues. After removal of 3 bases from V and 3 bases from J, the junction contained 2 bases not matched to a gene. CDR3 residues: CALWETQELGKKIKVF. The CDR3 bases are TGTGCCTTGTGGGAGACGCAAGAGTTGGGCAAAAAAATCAAGGTATTT.

This clone was recorded a few times. This chain uses TRGV9 with TRGJ1 or TRGJ2. Germline trimming cut 3 bases from V and 1 base from J; bases unmatched to any gene: 0. Germline CDR1 is GITISATS and CDR2 is ISYDGTV (reference sequence). The CDR3 consists of 12 residues. CDR3: CALWENYYKKLF. As DNA, the CDR3 is TGTGCCTTGTGGGAGAATTATTATAAGAAACTCTTT.

Of note for this clone: This specimen includes other DNA sequences encoding the same CDR3. The V call is TRGV9, the J call TRGJP. The J gene, absent from TCRdb, was called here by matching the DNA to germline. The CDR3 is made up of 15 amino acids. V trimming: 1 base; J trimming: 6 bases; junction bases outside the gene matches: 0. Germline CDR1 GITISATS, CDR2 ISYDGTV (reference sequence). DNA of the CDR3: TGTGCCTTGTGGGAGGTAGAGTTGGGCAAAAAAATCAAGGTATTT. Translated, it gives CALWEVELGKKIKVF.

This clone has just a few counts. The identical CDR3 is also encoded by other nucleotide sequences in the sample. V and J are TRGV5 and TRGJ1 or TRGJ2. No J segment appears in TCRdb, so it was assigned here by matching the sequence to germline. This CDR3 has 13 amino acids. Germline V gives CDR1 VINAFY, CDR2 YDVSNSKD. Trimming took 0 bases from V and 10 from J; bases not matched to a gene: 9. CDR3 residues: CATWDRLPRKKLF. In DNA form, the CDR3 reads TGTGCCACCTGGGACAGGCTCCCAAGAAAGAAACTCTTT.

As concerns this clone: The same CDR3 arises from other DNA sequences in this sample as well. The chain couples TRGV9 to TRGJP. TCRdb is silent on the J gene; assignment here came from matching the DNA to germline. This CDR3 is built from 17 residues. Germline V gene data show CDR1 as GITISATS and CDR2 as ISYDGTV (reference sequence). J gave up 7 bases and V 0 bases, and 6 bases lay outside the gene matches. The chain's CDR3 is CALWEVRGELGKKIKVF. The CDR3 bases are TGTGCCTTGTGGGAGGTGCGAGGCGAGTTGGGCAAAAAAATCAAGGTATTT.

In regard to this clone: A much more abundant neighbour one base away suggests this may be a read error. The chain uses TRGV9 and TRGJ1 or TRGJ2. The J gene was not available in TCRdb and was assigned here by matching the DNA to germline segments. The CDR3 is made up of 14 amino acids. The germline gives CDR1 GITISATS, CDR2 ISYDGTV (reference sequence). CDR3 coding DNA: TGTGCCTTGTGGGGGGTGTGGGGTTATTATAAGAAACTCTTT. Encoded protein: CALWGVWGYYKKLF.

The V gene is TRGV9, the J gene TRGJP1. In the absence of a J gene in TCRdb, the DNA was matched to germline to assign it here. CDR3 length: 16 residues. In germline, CDR1 is GITISATS, CDR2 ISYDGTV (reference sequence). Trimming removed 0 bases from V and 0 bases from J; junction bases left unmatched: 4. The CDR3 here is CALWEVRHTTGWFKIF. DNA of the CDR3: TGTGCCTTGTGGGAGGTGCGGCATACCACTGGTTGGTTCAAGATATTT.

This chain connects TRGV4 to TRGJ1 or TRGJ2. Germline matching of the DNA provided the J gene here, since TCRdb leaves it blank. The CDR3 is made up of 13 amino acids. Germline trimming cut 5 bases from V and 5 bases from J; bases unmatched to any gene: 9. Germline values: CDR1 EGSTGY, CDR2 YDSYTSSV. Here the CDR3 reads CATWAPFDYKKLF. DNA of the CDR3: TGTGCCACCTGGGCCCCCTTTGATTATAAGAAACTCTTT.

About this clone: A single base separates this from a much larger clone, so it may be a read error. TRGV9 is the V gene, and the J gene was not called. This CDR3 is built from 14 residues. The germline CDR1 and CDR2 sequences are GITISATS and ISYDGTV (reference sequence). The CDR3 reads CALWEVWGYYKKLF. The CDR3 nucleotides read TGTGCCTTGTGGGAGGTGTGGGGTTATTATAAAAAACTCTTT.

A note on this clone: A read error may account for a junction end that differs from germline. This chain joins TRGV2 and TRGJ1 or TRGJ2. TCRdb leaves out the J gene; it was filled in here by matching the DNA to germline. Germline CDR1 and CDR2: EGSNGY and YDSYNSKV. The CDR3 contains 14 residues. The CDR3 nucleotides read TGTGCCAACTGGGACGGTATGAATTATTATAAGAAACTCTTT. Protein product: CANWDGMNYYKKLF.

The chain combines TRGV9 with TRGJP2. TCRdb offers no J gene call, so here the DNA was matched to germline to obtain one. Per germline, CDR1 GITISATS and CDR2 ISYDGTV (reference sequence). V shed 0 bases, J shed 3 bases, and the junction held 7 bases outside the gene matches. The length of the CDR3 is 16 residues. CDR3 in DNA: TGTGCCTTGTGGGAGGTGCAAGGGGGTAGTGATTGGATCAAGACGTTT. Its translation: CALWEVQGGSDWIKTF.

For this clone: This may arise from a read error, as a much more abundant clone is one base away. V gene TRGV9 combines with J gene TRGJP. Here the J gene was assigned by germline matching of the DNA, as TCRdb has none. This CDR3 is 16 amino acids long. Per germline, CDR1 GITISATS and CDR2 ISYDGTV (reference sequence). V lost 0 bases, J lost 11 bases, and 7 bases stayed unmatched. For the CDR3, the DNA is TGTGCCTTGTGGGAGGTGCGGGCGGTGGGCAAAAAAATCAAGGTATTT. This sequence encodes CALWEVRAVGKKIKVF.

This chain joins TRGV9 and TRGJ1 or TRGJ2. This CDR3 is built from 12 residues. V was clipped by 0 bases and J by 6 bases; unmatched bases: 2. Germline V CDR1 and CDR2: GITISATS, ISYDGTV (reference sequence). CDR3 residues: CALWEVRYKKLF. The CDR3 bases are TGTGCCTTGTGGGAGGTGCGTTATAAGAAACTCTTT.

This clone was found a few times. The junction shows a germline mismatch at one end, possibly a read error. This chain joins TRGV4 and TRGJ1 or TRGJ2. The J gene is not listed in TCRdb, so it was assigned here from a DNA match to germline. Germline V gene sequence: CDR1 EGSTGY, CDR2 YDSYTSSV. This CDR3 region has 14 residues. As DNA, the CDR3 is TGTGCCACCTGGGATGGATTGAATTATTATAGGAAACTCTTT. It is translated as CATWDGLNYYRKLF.

This clone was observed once. At one of its ends the junction is not consistent with the germline gene, which may arise from a read error. The CDR3 loop reads CAAWDNYKKLF. In DNA, the CDR3 is TGTGCCGCCTGGGATAATTATAAGAAACTCTTT. This rearrangement joins TRGV4 to TRGJ1 or TRGJ2. TCRdb does not report a J gene; here it was assigned by matching the DNA to germline references. The germline gives CDR1 EGSTGY, CDR2 YDSYTSSV. CDR3 length: 11 amino acids.